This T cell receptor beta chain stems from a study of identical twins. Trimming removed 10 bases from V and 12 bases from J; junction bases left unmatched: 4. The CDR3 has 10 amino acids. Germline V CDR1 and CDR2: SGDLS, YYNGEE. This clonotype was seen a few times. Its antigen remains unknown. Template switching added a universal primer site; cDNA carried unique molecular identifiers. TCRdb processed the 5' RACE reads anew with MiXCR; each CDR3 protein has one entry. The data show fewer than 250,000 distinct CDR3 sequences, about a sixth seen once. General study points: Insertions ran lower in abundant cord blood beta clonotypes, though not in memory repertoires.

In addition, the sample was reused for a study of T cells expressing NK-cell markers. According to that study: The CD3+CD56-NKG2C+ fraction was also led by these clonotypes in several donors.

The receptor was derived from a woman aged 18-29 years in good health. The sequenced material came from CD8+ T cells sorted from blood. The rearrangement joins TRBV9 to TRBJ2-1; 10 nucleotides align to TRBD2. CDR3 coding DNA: TGTGCCTCTAGCGGGAGCGCGCAGTTCTTC. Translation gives CASSGSAQFF.